One sample yielded the 15 T cell receptor beta chains listed below, sequenced in a study of coeliac disease. Clones were read by immunoSEQ multiplex PCR, and TCRdb kept only the in-frame ones, dropping some. This repertoire shows roughly 3,100 clones, about 65% found once; its top ten account for less than 45%. Sequencing was performed on intraepithelial lymphocytes from the gut. The receptors here all came from a woman aged 40 to 50.

The V call is TRBV5-1, the J call TRBJ2-5; no firm D call. CDR1 and CDR2 from the germline V gene are SGHRS and YFSETQ. V was shortened by 0 bases and J by 5 bases, with 8 bases between the two germline ends. The CDR3 spans 13 residues. CDR3 sequence (DNA): TGCGCCAGCAGCTTGGCCAGTTACGAGACCCAGTACTTC. This encodes CASSLASYETQYF.

The rearrangement joins TRBV5-1 to TRBJ2-2; D not certain. Trimming cost V 4 bases and J 7 bases, with 14 bases left between them. The CDR3 sequence is 14 residues long. The germline V gene has CDR1 SGHRS and CDR2 YFSETQ. The CDR3 loop reads CASSPGKVSGELFF. For the CDR3, the DNA is TGCGCCAGCAGCCCGGGTAAAGTGAGCGGGGAGCTGTTTTTT.

V is TRBV6-5 and J is TRBJ1-2; the match to TRBD1 covers 7 bases. This CDR3 has 14 residues. V was clipped by 1 base and J by 4 bases; unmatched bases: 3. Germline loops: CDR1 MNHEY, CDR2 SVGAGI. The CDR3 loop is CASSYFRQGYGYTF. The CDR3 bases are TGTGCCAGCAGTTACTTCCGACAGGGCTATGGCTACACCTTC.

The V call is TRBV5-5, the J call TRBJ2-7; D remains ambiguous. The CDR3 is 14 amino acids. Trimming took 4 bases from V and 2 from J, leaving 13 bases between them. The V gene's germline CDR1 is SGHKS and CDR2 YYEKEE (reference sequence). CDR3 amino acids: CASSDRVDAYEQYF. DNA for the CDR3: TGTGCCAGCAGCGATCGGGTGGATGCCTACGAGCAGTACTTC. The whole variable domain, remainder taken from reference TRBV5-5 and TRBJ2-7, is DAGVTQSPTHLIKTRGQQVTLRCSPISGHKSVSWYQQVLGQGPQFIFQYYEKEERGRGNFPDRFSARQFPNYSSELNVNALLLGDSALYLCASSDRVDAYEQYFGPGTRLTVT.

This rearrangement joins TRBV6-5 to TRBJ2-1, with 8 bases matching TRBD2. The germline CDR1 and CDR2 sequences are MNHEY and SVGAGI. V was pared by 6 bases and J by 5 bases, with 6 bases of the junction left unmatched. This CDR3 has 14 amino acids. The CDR3 nucleotides read TGTGCCAGCAGGATTAGCGGGAACCACAATGAGCAGTTCTTC. Amino acids: CASRISGNHNEQFF.

The DNA of the CDR3 is TGTGCCAGCAGTTATCGACCGGGGTCCGCGTCCTACGAGCAGTACTTC. Translation gives CASSYRPGSASYEQYF. This chain links TRBV28 with TRBJ2-7; maybe TRBD2 (5 bases). There are 16 residues in the CDR3. The ends were cut back, 4 bases at V and 1 base at J, with 17 bases in the middle. Germline lookup yields CDR1 MDHEN and CDR2 SYDVKM.

This clone appeared once. The rearrangement uses TRBV6-5 and TRBJ2-7; D is undetermined. Trimming cost V 5 bases and J 3 bases, with 11 bases left between them. Germline CDR1 and CDR2: MNHEY and SVGAGI. The CDR3 has 13 amino acids. The CDR3 coding sequence is TGTGCCAGCAGTGAACACAGAAGCTACGAGCAGTACTTC. This codes for CASSEHRSYEQYF.

CDR3 DNA: TGTGCCAGCAGCTTGTCTAGCGGGAGTTACGAGCAGTACTTC. Translation gives CASSLSSGSYEQYF. The chain recombines TRBV5-4 with TRBJ2-7, with TRBD2 matching 10 bases. V was pared by 1 base and J by 4 bases, with 2 bases of the junction left unmatched. The CDR3 has 14 residues. Germline loops: CDR1 SGHNT, CDR2 YYREEE (reference sequence).

This clone was seen a handful of times. V gene TRBV4-1 combines with J gene TRBJ2-2; D may be TRBD2 (6 bases). This CDR3 comprises 13 residues. CDR1 and CDR2 from the germline V gene are MGHRA and YSYEKL. The CDR3 DNA sequence: TGCGGCTCGGGACTGCCGAACACCGGGGAGCTGTTTTTT. Its translation: CGSGLPNTGELFF.

The chain couples TRBV2 to TRBJ2-1; D might be TRBD1 (5 bases). The germline gives CDR1 SNHLY, CDR2 FYNNEI. The germline V and J ends were trimmed by 6 bases and 9 bases, with 15 bases remaining between them. This CDR3 is 13 amino acids long. The CDR3 nucleotides read TGTGCCAGCAGCGGACAAAGAGGCGGTGAGCAGTTCTTC. Residues: CASSGQRGGEQFF.

The rearrangement links TRBV5-1 to TRBJ2-1; TRBD2 matches at 13 bases. Germline loops: CDR1 SGHRS, CDR2 YFSETQ. The CDR3 runs 18 residues. The junction had 10 bases not matched to a gene; V was cut back by 0 bases and J by 7 bases. CDR3 sequence reads: CASSLAPGLAGVVNEQFF. The CDR3 nucleotides are TGCGCCAGCAGCTTGGCCCCCGGACTAGCGGGAGTGGTGAATGAGCAGTTCTTC.

This chain links TRBV27 with TRBJ2-2; the D gene is possibly TRBD1 (6 bases). Germline-derived CDR1 and CDR2 are MNHEY and SMNVEV (reference sequence). This CDR3 region has 15 residues. The V and J ends lost 8 bases and 2 bases respectively, with 15 bases between them. The CDR3 loop reads CASRAGQTNTGELFF. DNA of the CDR3: TGTGCCAGCCGGGCCGGACAGACTAACACCGGGGAGCTGTTTTTT.

This clone was counted between two and nine times. The CDR3 sequence is CASSEQDFGNQPQHF. CDR3 nucleotides: TGTGCCAGTAGTGAACAGGATTTCGGCAATCAGCCCCAGCATTTT. The chain joins TRBV19 to TRBJ1-5, with TRBD1 as a possible D gene (5 bases). CDR1 and CDR2 (germline): LNHDA, SQIVND (reference sequence). The V end was cut by 5 bases, the J end by 2 bases, with 13 bases between. This CDR3 spans 15 amino acids.

The rearrangement uses TRBV4-2 and TRBJ2-1, with a weak D call TRBD2 (6 bases). This CDR3 has 16 amino acids. V gave up 0 bases and J gave up 0 bases, with 9 bases separating them. Germline assignment: CDR1 LGHNA and CDR2 YNFKEQ. Here the CDR3 reads CASSQDFGSSYNEQFF. Written as DNA, the CDR3 is TGTGCCAGCAGCCAAGACTTCGGGAGCTCCTACAATGAGCAGTTCTTC.

This clone is labeled medium-sized. The rearrangement uses TRBV27 and TRBJ1-2; no clear D. Per germline, CDR1 MNHEY and CDR2 SMNVEV (reference sequence). The V end lost 2 bases, the J end lost 8 bases, and 9 bases lay between the germline ends. There are 12 residues in the CDR3. CDR3 DNA: TGTGCCAGCAGTTTAAATGGCTGGGGCTACACCTTC. Translation gives CASSLNGWGYTF.